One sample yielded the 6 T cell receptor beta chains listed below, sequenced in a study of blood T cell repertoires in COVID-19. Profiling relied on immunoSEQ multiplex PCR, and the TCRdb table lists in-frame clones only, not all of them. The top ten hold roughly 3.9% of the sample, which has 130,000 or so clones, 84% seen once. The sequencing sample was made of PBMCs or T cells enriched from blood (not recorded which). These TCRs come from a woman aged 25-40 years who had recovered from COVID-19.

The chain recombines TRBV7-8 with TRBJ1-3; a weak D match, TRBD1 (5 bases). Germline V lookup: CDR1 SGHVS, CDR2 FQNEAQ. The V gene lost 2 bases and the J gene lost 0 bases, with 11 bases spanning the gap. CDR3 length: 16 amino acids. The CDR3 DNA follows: TGTGCCAGCAGCTTACGGGGACTGAGCTCTGGAAACACCATATATTTT. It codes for CASSLRGLSSGNTIYF.

The CDR3 DNA sequence: TGTGCCAGCAGCTTAGTAGAGCTATTTTATGGCTACACCTTC. Protein: CASSLVELFYGYTF. The V and J genes are TRBV7-2 and TRBJ1-2; D unclear. The germline gives CDR1 SGHTA, CDR2 FQGNSA. Trimming stripped 1 base from V and 5 bases from J, with 11 bases between. This CDR3 contains 14 residues.

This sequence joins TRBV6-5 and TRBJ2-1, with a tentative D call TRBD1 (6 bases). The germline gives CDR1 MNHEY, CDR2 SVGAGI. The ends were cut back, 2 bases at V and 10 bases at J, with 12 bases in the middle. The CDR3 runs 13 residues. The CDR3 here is CASSYQGTQEQFF. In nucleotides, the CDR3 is TGTGCCAGCAGTTACCAGGGGACACAAGAGCAGTTCTTC.

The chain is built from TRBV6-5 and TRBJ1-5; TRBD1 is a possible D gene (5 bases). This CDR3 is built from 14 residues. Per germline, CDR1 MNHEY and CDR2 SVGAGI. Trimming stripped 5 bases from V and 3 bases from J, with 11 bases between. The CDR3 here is CASSTRQSNQPQHF. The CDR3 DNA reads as TGTGCCAGCAGTACTCGACAGTCCAATCAGCCCCAGCATTTT.

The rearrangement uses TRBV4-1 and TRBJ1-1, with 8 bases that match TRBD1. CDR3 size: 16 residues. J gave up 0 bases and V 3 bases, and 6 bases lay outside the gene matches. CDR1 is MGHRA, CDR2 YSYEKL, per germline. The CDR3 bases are TGCGCCAGCAGCCAGGACAGGGAAAGGATGAACACTGAAGCTTTCTTT. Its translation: CASSQDRERMNTEAFF.

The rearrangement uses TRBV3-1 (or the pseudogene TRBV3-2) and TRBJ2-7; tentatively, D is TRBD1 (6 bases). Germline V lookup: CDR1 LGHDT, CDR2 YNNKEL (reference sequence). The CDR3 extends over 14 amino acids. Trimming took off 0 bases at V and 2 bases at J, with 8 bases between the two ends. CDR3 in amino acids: CASSQDDRPYEQYF. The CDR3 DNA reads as TGTGCCAGCAGCCAAGATGACAGGCCCTACGAGCAGTACTTC.